This entry lists 29 T cell receptor beta chains sequenced from one sample in a study of cytomegalovirus exposure and HLA in healthy donors. PCR employed 60 Vbeta and 13 Jbeta primers. Assay: immunoSEQ multiplex PCR; the TCRdb copy retains only in-frame clones and omits some. The sample has approximately 160,000 clones, around four fifths seen once. Sequenced: PBMCs. The receptors derive from a woman in her thirties in good health and CMV-seropositive.

This clone was seen a few times. V usage is TRBV6-6 and J usage is TRBJ1-2, with TRBD1 identical over 8 bases. Germline V CDR1 and CDR2: MNHNY, SVGAGI (reference sequence). This CDR3 is built from 13 residues. The trim removed 7 bases at V and 3 bases at J, leaving 4 bases unmatched. The CDR3 protein is CASTKTGDYGYTF. Here the CDR3 DNA reads TGTGCCAGCACCAAGACAGGGGACTATGGCTACACCTTC.

This chain connects TRBV6-5 to TRBJ2-3; D gene uncertain. V was shortened by 0 bases and J by 2 bases, with 12 bases between the two germline ends. Germline V lookup: CDR1 MNHEY, CDR2 SVGAGI. The CDR3 extends over 16 amino acids. The CDR3 DNA reads TGTGCCAGCAGTTACTCGGGCTACCAAGCCACAGATACGCAGTATTTT. Protein sequence: CASSYSGYQATDTQYF.

This chain joins TRBV13 and TRBJ2-7; 8 positions match TRBD2. Per germline, CDR1 PRHDT and CDR2 FYEKMQ (reference sequence). J lost 3 bases, V lost 5 bases, and 6 bases had no gene match. CDR3 size: 14 residues. CDR3 protein: CASSPLGGGYEQYF. CDR3 sequence (DNA): TGTGCCAGCAGCCCCCTCGGGGGGGGCTACGAGCAGTACTTC.

This clone has only a few counts. The V gene is TRBV28, the J gene TRBJ2-7; tentatively, D is TRBD1 (6 bases). CDR3 size: 13 residues. V lost 10 bases, J lost 7 bases, and 20 bases lay in between. Per the germline V gene, CDR1 is MDHEN and CDR2 is SYDVKM. In nucleotides, the CDR3 is TGTGCCACAGCAGGGGTTGGAGTGGGGGAGCAGTACTTC. Translation: CATAGVGVGEQYF.

The gene calls are TRBV10-1 and TRBJ1-1; no clear D gene. The CDR3 extends over 12 amino acids. Germline CDR1 and CDR2: WNHNN and SYGVQD (reference sequence). Trimming cost V 2 bases and J 4 bases, with 5 bases left between them. The CDR3 spells CASSETGTEAFF. Written as DNA, the CDR3 is TGCGCCAGCAGTGAGACGGGCACTGAAGCTTTCTTT.

This clone was observed a few times. This rearrangement joins TRBV4-2 to TRBJ2-1; 10 bases align to TRBD2. Per the germline V gene, CDR1 is LGHNA and CDR2 is YNFKEQ. V was clipped by 1 base and J by 1 base; unmatched bases: 1. CDR3 size: 16 residues. CDR3 region: CASSQGLAGSYNEQFF. As DNA, the CDR3 is TGTGCCAGCAGCCAAGGACTAGCGGGTTCCTACAATGAGCAGTTCTTC.

This sequence joins TRBV30 and TRBJ1-5; 10 bases map to TRBD1. This CDR3 comprises 17 residues. Germline V gene data show CDR1 as GTSNPN and CDR2 as SVGIG (reference sequence). V lost 2 bases, J lost 1 base, and 8 bases stayed unmatched. DNA of the CDR3: TGTGCCTGGAGTCCGGACAGGGGGAGCAGAAGCAATCAGCCCCAGCATTTT. This translates into CAWSPDRGSRSNQPQHF.

The chain couples TRBV28 to TRBJ1-5, with D possibly TRBD1 on 6 matching bases. The CDR3 contains 12 residues. Germline CDR1 and CDR2: MDHEN and SYDVKM. V was clipped by 4 bases and J by 6 bases, with 7 bases between them. The CDR3 region is CASSWGRQPQHF. The CDR3 DNA follows: TGTGCCAGCAGTTGGGGGCGTCAGCCCCAGCATTTT.

V is TRBV28 and J is TRBJ1-1, with D perhaps TRBD1 (5 bases). CDR1 is MDHEN and CDR2 is SYDVKM in the germline V gene. Between the trimmed V and J ends, which lost 2 bases and 8 bases, there was a span of 12 bases. This CDR3 has 13 residues. The CDR3 region is CASSLNRGEEAFF. DNA for the CDR3: TGTGCCAGCAGTTTAAATCGGGGGGAAGAAGCTTTCTTT. The whole variable domain, remainder taken from reference TRBV28 and TRBJ1-1, is DVKVTQSSRYLVKRTGEKVFLECVQDMDHENMFWYRQDPGLGLRLIYFSYDVKMKEKGDIPEGYSVSREKKERFSLILESASTNQTSMYLCASSLNRGEEAFFGQGTRLTVV.

This rearrangement joins TRBV4-2 to TRBJ2-7, with a tentative D call TRBD1 (5 bases). The CDR3 has 15 amino acids. Germline V lookup: CDR1 LGHNA, CDR2 YNFKEQ. V was clipped by 3 bases and J by 3 bases, with 15 bases between them. CDR3 in amino acids: CASSHQSLGDYEQYF. CDR3 sequence (DNA): TGTGCCAGCAGCCACCAGTCCTTAGGGGACTACGAGCAGTACTTC.

The J gene is TRBJ1-2, the V gene TRBV28; 7 bases agree with TRBD1. Trimming at V came to 5 bases and at J to 4 bases, leaving 7 bases not matched to a gene. This CDR3 has 14 residues. CDR1 and CDR2 from the germline V gene are MDHEN and SYDVKM. CDR3 in amino acids: CASSQSGQFYGYTF. CDR3 DNA: TGTGCCAGCAGTCAATCGGGACAGTTCTATGGCTACACCTTC.

Only a few counts were recorded for this clone. The CDR3: CASSLNEGTEAFF. In DNA form, the CDR3 reads TGCGCCAGCAGCTTGAATGAGGGCACTGAAGCTTTCTTT. This chain uses TRBV5-1 with TRBJ1-1, with no clear D. The CDR3 sequence is 13 residues long. Trimming took off 1 base at V and 4 bases at J, with 8 bases between the two ends. CDR1 and CDR2 from the germline V gene are SGHRS and YFSETQ.

The chain joins TRBV28 to TRBJ1-1; D is perhaps TRBD1 (6 bases). This CDR3 is 19 amino acids long. Germline CDR1 reads MDHEN; CDR2 reads SYDVKM. V lost 5 bases and J 0 bases, leaving 25 bases between the germline ends. The CDR3 region is CASSLYPLGAEIMNTEAFF. In DNA form, the CDR3 reads TGTGCCAGCAGTCTCTACCCCCTGGGGGCAGAGATAATGAACACTGAAGCTTTCTTT.

V gene TRBV23-1 combines with J gene TRBJ1-5; D might be TRBD1 (6 bases). TRBV23-1 is assigned to the ORF class and has an uncertain function. V was cut by 4 bases and J by 4 bases, with 11 bases left in between. The CDR3 is 14 residues long. In DNA form, the CDR3 reads TGCGCCAGCAGTCCCCAGAGGGGGAATCAGCCCCAGCATTTT. This translates into CASSPQRGNQPQHF.

The V and J genes are TRBV6-1 and TRBJ2-7; 10 bases agree with TRBD2. V gave up 2 bases and J gave up 0 bases; unmatched junction bases: 7. CDR1 and CDR2 (germline): MNHNS, SASEGT. CDR3 length: 17 amino acids. The CDR3 sequence is CASSESGAGGPSYEQYF. CDR3 in DNA: TGTGCCAGCAGTGAATCAGGAGCGGGAGGGCCCTCCTACGAGCAGTACTTC.

The CDR3 coding sequence is TGTGCCAGCAGAACAAGTAGCGGATTAAAAGAGACCCAGTACTTC. Translation: CASRTSSGLKETQYF. The chain combines TRBV5-4 with TRBJ2-5, with a weak D call TRBD2 (6 bases). The CDR3 is 15 residues long. In germline, CDR1 is SGHNT, CDR2 YYREEE (reference sequence). Trimming removed 5 bases at V and 3 bases at J, with 17 bases between. Complete variable domain (other parts from reference TRBV5-4 and TRBJ2-5): ETGVTQSPTHLIKTRGQQVTLRCSSQSGHNTVSWYQQALGQGPQFIFQYYREEENGRGNFPPRFSGLQFPNYSSELNVNALELDDSALYLCASRTSSGLKETQYFGPGTRLLVL.

This clone was seen only once. This rearrangement joins TRBV2 to TRBJ2-1; 9 bases are shared with TRBD2. Germline V gene sequence: CDR1 SNHLY, CDR2 FYNNEI. V was clipped by 4 bases and J by 9 bases; unmatched bases: 7. This CDR3 contains 14 residues. CDR3 in amino acids: CASSGVSGGGEQFF. Here the CDR3 DNA reads TGTGCCAGCAGTGGGGTTAGCGGGGGAGGTGAGCAGTTCTTC.

The V and J genes are TRBV4-3 and TRBJ1-2, with no clear D. This CDR3 comprises 16 residues. V was shortened by 1 base and J by 1 base, with 13 bases between the two germline ends. Germline V lookup: CDR1 LGHNA, CDR2 YSLEER. CDR3 bases: TGCGCCAGCAGCCAAGGGGGAGCACTTGGTAACTATGGCTACACCTTC. As protein: CASSQGGALGNYGYTF.

This clone has just a few counts. The gene calls are TRBV2 and TRBJ1-2; D is ambiguous. Trimming left V 6 bases short and J 9 bases short, with 8 bases between. Germline-derived CDR1 and CDR2 are SNHLY and FYNNEI. CDR3 length: 10 amino acids. CDR3 bases: TGTGCCAGCAGGGAGTTTAGCTACACCTTC. Protein: CASREFSYTF.

This chain joins TRBV28 and TRBJ1-4; the D gene is possibly TRBD1 (6 bases). The CDR3 runs to 18 residues. V lost 4 bases and J 4 bases, leaving 22 bases between the germline ends. CDR1 and CDR2 (germline): MDHEN, SYDVKM. The CDR3 bases are TGTGCCAGCAGTTCGGCGGCCCCTGGGAGGGGGTATAATGAAAAACTGTTTTTT. Translation: CASSSAAPGRGYNEKLFF. The complete variable domain, with remaining parts taken from reference TRBV28 and TRBJ1-4, reads DVKVTQSSRYLVKRTGEKVFLECVQDMDHENMFWYRQDPGLGLRLIYFSYDVKMKEKGDIPEGYSVSREKKERFSLILESASTNQTSMYLCASSSAAPGRGYNEKLFFGSGTQLSVL.

The genes are TRBV7-3 and TRBJ2-2, with TRBD2 as a possible D gene (6 bases). Trimming removed 5 bases from V and 5 bases from J, with 12 bases in between. This CDR3 is built from 14 residues. Germline values: CDR1 SGHTA, CDR2 FQGTGA. This CDR3 reads CASSALAGTGELFF. DNA for the CDR3: TGTGCCAGCAGCGCGCTCGCGGGGACCGGGGAGCTGTTTTTT.

The rearrangement uses TRBV7-2 and TRBJ2-5; TRBD1 matches at 9 bases. The CDR3 is 15 amino acids. The germline CDR1 and CDR2 sequences are SGHTA and FQGNSA. Unmatched junction bases numbered 3, after V lost 2 bases and J lost 2 bases. CDR3 in amino acids: CASSLYGTGQETQYF. The CDR3 bases are TGTGCCAGCAGCTTATACGGGACAGGGCAAGAGACCCAGTACTTC.

In regard to this clone: Relative to the germline gene, one junction end is altered; a read error may explain this. The chain employs TRBV7-9 and TRBJ2-3; D not certain. CDR1 and CDR2 from the germline V gene are SEHNR and FQNEAQ (reference sequence). The CDR3 spans 16 residues. The CDR3 nucleotides are TGTTCCAGCAGCCCCCCCGGTGTTTCCCCGGTAGATACGCAGTATTTT. Translating it yields CSSSPPGVSPVDTQYF.

The chain links TRBV15 to TRBJ2-1; 7 bases are shared with TRBD2. V lost 1 base to trimming and J lost 0 bases; unmatched junction nucleotides: 12. This CDR3 is built from 19 residues. In germline, CDR1 is LNHNV, CDR2 YYDKDF (reference sequence). As DNA, the CDR3 is TGTGCCACCAGCAGAGCCGTCGCGGGAGAGTTGAGCTCCTACAATGAGCAGTTCTTC. It encodes CATSRAVAGELSSYNEQFF.

The V gene is TRBV2, the J gene TRBJ2-5; TRBD2 matches 9 bases. Germline V gives CDR1 SNHLY, CDR2 FYNNEI. The J segment lost 3 bases and the V segment lost 8 bases, leaving 7 bases of the junction unmatched. The CDR3 is made up of 14 amino acids. The CDR3 spells CASEREVRKETQYF. The CDR3 nucleotides read TGTGCCAGCGAGCGGGAGGTTAGGAAAGAGACCCAGTACTTC.

V usage is TRBV19 and J usage is TRBJ2-4; D perhaps matches TRBD1 (6 bases). In germline, CDR1 is LNHDA, CDR2 SQIVND (reference sequence). The V and J ends lost 5 bases and 2 bases respectively, with 10 bases between them. The CDR3 is 14 residues long. CDR3 nucleotides: TGTGCCAGTAGTCAGACAGGTTCCAAAAACATTCAGTACTTC. Amino acids: CASSQTGSKNIQYF.

The CDR3 sequence: CASSEAAGPSYEQYF. As DNA, the CDR3 is TGTGCCAGCAGCGAAGCGGCGGGGCCTAGCTACGAGCAGTACTTC. The chain combines TRBV7-3 with TRBJ2-7; weak D call: TRBD2 (6 bases). This CDR3 is 15 amino acids long. Trimming removed 5 bases at V and 3 bases at J, with 17 bases between. Germline CDR1 and CDR2: SGHTA and FQGTGA.

This clone was found once. The chain employs TRBV2 and TRBJ1-2, with 11 bases that match TRBD1. CDR3 length: 15 amino acids. V lost 1 base, J lost 8 bases, and 6 bases stayed unmatched. The germline CDR1 and CDR2 sequences are SNHLY and FYNNEI. CDR3 in amino acids: CASSEVRTGGEGYTF. The CDR3 DNA is TGTGCCAGCAGTGAAGTACGGACAGGGGGCGAGGGCTACACCTTC.

The rearrangement uses TRBV7-8 and TRBJ2-7; possibly TRBD1 for D (6 bases). The V gene's germline CDR1 is SGHVS and CDR2 FQNEAQ. Trimming shortened V by 3 bases and J by 1 base, and 10 bases separated the two germline ends. The CDR3 has 14 residues. In DNA, the CDR3 is TGTGCCAGCAGCTTGGGGGCGATTTCCTACGAGCAGTACTTC. Translating gives CASSLGAISYEQYF.